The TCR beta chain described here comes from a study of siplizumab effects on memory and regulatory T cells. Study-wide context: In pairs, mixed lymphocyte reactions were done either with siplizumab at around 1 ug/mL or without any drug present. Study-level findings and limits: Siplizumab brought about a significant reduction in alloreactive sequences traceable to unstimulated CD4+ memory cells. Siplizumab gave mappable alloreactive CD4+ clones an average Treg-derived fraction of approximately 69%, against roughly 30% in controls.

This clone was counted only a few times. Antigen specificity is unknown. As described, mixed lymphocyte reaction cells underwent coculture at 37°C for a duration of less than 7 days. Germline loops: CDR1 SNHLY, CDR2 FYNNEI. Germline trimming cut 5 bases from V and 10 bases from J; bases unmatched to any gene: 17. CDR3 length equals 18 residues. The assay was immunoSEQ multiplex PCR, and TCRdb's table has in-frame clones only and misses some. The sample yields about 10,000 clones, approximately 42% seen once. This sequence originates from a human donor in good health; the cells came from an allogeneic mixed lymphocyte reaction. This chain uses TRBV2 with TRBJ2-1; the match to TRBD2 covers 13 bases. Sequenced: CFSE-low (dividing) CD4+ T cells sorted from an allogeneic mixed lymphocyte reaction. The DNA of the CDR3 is TGTGCCAGCAGTCCAGGGACTAGCGGGACGCACCGGCCTGGGGAGCAGTTCTTC. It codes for CASSPGTSGTHRPGEQFF.